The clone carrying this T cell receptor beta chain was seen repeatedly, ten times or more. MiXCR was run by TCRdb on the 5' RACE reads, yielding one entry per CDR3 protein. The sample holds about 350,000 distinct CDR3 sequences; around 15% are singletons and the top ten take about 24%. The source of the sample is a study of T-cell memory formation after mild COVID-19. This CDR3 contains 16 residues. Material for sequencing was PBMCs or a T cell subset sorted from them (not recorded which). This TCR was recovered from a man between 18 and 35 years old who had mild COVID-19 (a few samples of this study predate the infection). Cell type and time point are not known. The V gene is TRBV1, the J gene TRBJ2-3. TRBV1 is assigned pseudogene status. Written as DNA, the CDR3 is TGCACCAGCAGCCAAGATCGGGTTGGGGACACAGATACGCAGTATTTT. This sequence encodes CTSSQDRVGDTDTQYF.